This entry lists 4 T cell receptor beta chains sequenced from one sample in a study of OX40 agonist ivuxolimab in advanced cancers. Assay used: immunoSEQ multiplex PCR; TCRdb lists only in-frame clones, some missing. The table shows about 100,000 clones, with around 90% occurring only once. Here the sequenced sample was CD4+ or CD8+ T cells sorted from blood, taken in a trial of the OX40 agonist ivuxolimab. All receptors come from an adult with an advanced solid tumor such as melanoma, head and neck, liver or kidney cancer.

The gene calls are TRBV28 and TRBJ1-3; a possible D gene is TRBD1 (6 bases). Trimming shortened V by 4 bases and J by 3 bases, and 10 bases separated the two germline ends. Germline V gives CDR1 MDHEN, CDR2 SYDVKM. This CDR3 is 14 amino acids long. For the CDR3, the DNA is TGTGCCAGCAGTTCGGAGGGGGGTGGAAACACCATATATTTT. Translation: CASSSEGGGNTIYF.

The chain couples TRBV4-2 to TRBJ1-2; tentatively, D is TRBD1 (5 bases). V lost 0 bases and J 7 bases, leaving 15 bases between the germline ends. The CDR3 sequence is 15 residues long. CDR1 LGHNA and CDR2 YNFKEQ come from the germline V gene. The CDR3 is CASSQDQGIGIGYTF. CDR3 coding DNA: TGTGCCAGCAGCCAAGATCAGGGAATCGGTATTGGCTACACCTTC.

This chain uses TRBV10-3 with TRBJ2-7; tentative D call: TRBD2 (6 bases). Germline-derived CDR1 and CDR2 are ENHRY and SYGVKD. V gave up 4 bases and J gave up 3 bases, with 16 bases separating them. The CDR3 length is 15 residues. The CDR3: CAISGTGTLLYEQYF. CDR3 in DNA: TGTGCCATCAGTGGGACCGGGACTTTACTCTACGAGCAGTACTTC.

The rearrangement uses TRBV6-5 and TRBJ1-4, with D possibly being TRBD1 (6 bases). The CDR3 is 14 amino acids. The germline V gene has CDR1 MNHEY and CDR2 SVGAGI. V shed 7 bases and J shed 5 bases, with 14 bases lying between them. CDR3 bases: TGTGCCAGCAAACTCGACAGGAACAATGAAAAACTGTTTTTT. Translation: CASKLDRNNEKLFF.